The 2 T cell receptor beta chains reported below all come from one sample, sequenced in a study of cytomegalovirus exposure and HLA in healthy donors. Data came from immunoSEQ multiplex PCR; TCRdb stores just in-frame clones and leaves some out. The data show 250,000 to 400,000 clones, around 90% seen once. Sequenced sample: PBMCs. These receptors came from a man aged 30-40 years in good health and CMV-seronegative.

This clone showed up just a few times. The V call is TRBV7-9, the J call TRBJ1-6; no clear D. The germline CDR1 and CDR2 sequences are SEHNR and FQNEAQ (reference sequence). The CDR3 totals 16 residues. Deletions cut 3 bases from V and 8 bases from J, with 17 bases between. DNA for the CDR3: TGTGCCAGCAGCTTTACATTATCAGTACCCCATTCACCCCTCCACTTT. Translation: CASSFTLSVPHSPLHF.

The chain is built from TRBV6-5 and TRBJ2-2; perhaps TRBD2 as D (6 bases). Germline V gene sequence: CDR1 MNHEY, CDR2 SVGAGI. V was pared by 0 bases and J by 4 bases, with 9 bases between. CDR3 length: 15 residues. CDR3 protein: CASSYSPGVTGELFF. The DNA of the CDR3 is TGTGCCAGCAGTTACTCGCCGGGGGTCACCGGGGAGCTGTTTTTT.